The rows below give T cell receptor beta chains drawn from one sample of a study of beta chain features in type 1 diabetes. Generated by immunoSEQ multiplex PCR, the TCRdb table keeps only in-frame clones and is missing some. The table has more than 95,000 clones, 25% to 35% seen once. Sequencing was done on a sample of central memory CD4+ T cells from blood. The receptors were gathered from a woman between 18 and 29 years old with type 1 diabetes. Both conserved end residues are part of each CDR3. The D gene is left open where the match is weak. The size field is filled for only some rows; it gives once, few, many or a size class.

clone_size	d_call	j_call	v_call	cdr3_aa	cdr3_nt
-	TRBD2	TRBJ2-1	TRBV18	CASSPPSGRDNSEQFF	TGTGCCAGCTCACCACCCAGCGGGAGAGACAATAGTGAGCAGTTCTTC
few	-	TRBJ2-3	TRBV5-1	CASSLEPGDNPPRGTDTQYF	TGCGCCAGCAGCTTGGAACCCGGGGATAATCCCCCGCGTGGGACAGATACGCAGTATTTT
-	-	TRBJ2-3	TRBV5-1	CASSPGDFNTDTQYF	TGCGCCAGCAGCCCCGGGGACTTTAACACAGATACGCAGTATTTT
-	-	TRBJ2-2	TRBV14	CASSPPYNTGELFF	TGTGCCAGCAGCCCCCCCTATAACACCGGGGAGCTGTTTTTT
-	TRBD1	TRBJ1-3	TRBV30	CAWSRWTGGSGNTIYF	TGTGCCTGGAGTCGGTGGACAGGAGGCTCTGGAAACACCATATATTTT
-	-	TRBJ1-1	TRBV11-2	CASSFTGHTEAFF	TGTGCCAGCAGCTTCACAGGCCACACTGAAGCTTTCTTT
many	TRBD1	TRBJ2-2	TRBV23-1	CASSQSGQGDEDTGELFF	TGCGCCAGCAGTCAATCGGGACAGGGGGATGAGGACACCGGGGAGCTGTTTTTT
-	-	TRBJ2-5	TRBV5-1	CASSSGLSRETQYF	TGCGCCAGCAGCTCAGGACTTTCTCGGGAGACCCAGTACTTC
few	-	TRBJ2-7	TRBV7-2	CASSRTSGNSYEQYF	TGTGCCAGCAGCCGAACCTCAGGGAACTCCTACGAGCAGTACTTC
few	-	TRBJ2-1	TRBV7-2	CASSLAGLAYNEQFF	TGTGCCAGCAGCTTAGCGGGACTCGCTTACAATGAGCAGTTCTTC
few	-	TRBJ2-1	TRBV5-1	CASAGFSSYNEQFF	TGCGCCAGCGCAGGGTTCAGCTCCTACAATGAGCAGTTCTTC
-	-	TRBJ1-2	TRBV18	CASSPPGEYYGYTF	TGTGCCAGCTCACCTCCAGGGGAGTACTATGGCTACACCTTC
few	-	TRBJ1-2	TRBV30	CAWSRTATTNYGYTF	TGTGCCTGGAGTAGGACAGCTACCACTAACTATGGCTACACCTTC
-	-	TRBJ1-1	TRBV14	CASSPRHTEAFF	TGTGCCAGCAGCCCCCGTCACACTGAAGCTTTCTTT
-	TRBD1	TRBJ2-5	TRBV25-1	CASSSGTGLQETQYF	TGTGCCAGCAGTTCCGGGACAGGCTTACAAGAGACCCAGTACTTC
few	TRBD1	TRBJ2-1	TRBV18	CASTTGTDNEQFF	TGTGCCAGCACCACCGGGACAGACAATGAGCAGTTCTTC
-	TRBD1	TRBJ2-7	TRBV5-1	CASSLAAGTAYEQYF	TGCGCCAGCAGCTTGGCTGCCGGGACAGCCTACGAGCAGTACTTC
-	TRBD2	TRBJ2-5	TRBV6-4	CASSDSSGLAGEETQYF	TGTGCCAGCAGTGACTCCTCGGGACTAGCGGGAGAAGAGACCCAGTACTTC
-	TRBD1	TRBJ1-2	TRBV7-9	CASSLQGVGYGYTF	TGTGCCAGCAGCCTGCAGGGGGTGGGGTATGGCTACACCTTC
-	-	TRBJ1-2	TRBV4-3	CASSQDVSGRNYGYTF	TGCGCCAGCAGCCAAGATGTGTCTGGGAGAAACTATGGCTACACCTTC
-	-	TRBJ2-5	TRBV5-4	CASSLQTGRRETQYF	TGTGCCAGCAGCTTGCAGACAGGGAGGCGAGAGACCCAGTACTTC
few	TRBD1	TRBJ1-2	TRBV11-2	CASSLAPQGAPYGYTF	TGTGCCAGCAGCTTAGCCCCGCAGGGGGCACCCTATGGCTACACCTTC
-	-	TRBJ2-4	TRBV6-5	CASSYSSDTTKNIQYF	TGTGCCAGCAGTTACTCGTCGGACACCACCAAAAACATTCAGTACTTC
few	TRBD1	TRBJ1-2	TRBV30	CAWSSGTAYGYTF	TGTGCCTGGAGTTCCGGGACAGCCTATGGCTACACCTTC
-	TRBD1	TRBJ1-4	TRBV2	CASSVRQGRNEKLFF	TGTGCCAGCAGTGTACGACAGGGCCGGAATGAAAAACTGTTTTTT
few	TRBD1	TRBJ1-4	TRBV6-6	CASRKQGLNEKLFF	TGTGCCAGCAGGAAACAGGGGCTTAATGAAAAACTGTTTTTT
few	-	TRBJ1-4	TRBV5-1	CASWGGSSSEKLFF	TGCGCCAGCTGGGGCGGCAGTTCGTCCGAAAAACTGTTTTTT
-	-	TRBJ1-2	TRBV10-1	CASSSSRDPYGYTF	TGCGCCAGCAGTAGCTCCAGGGATCCCTATGGCTACACCTTC
-	TRBD1	TRBJ2-7	TRBV19	CASSGQGFYEQYF	TGTGCCAGTAGTGGACAGGGGTTCTACGAGCAGTACTTC
few	TRBD2	TRBJ2-3	TRBV7-3	CASSLRPSGSDGADTQYF	TGTGCCAGCAGCTTGAGGCCTAGCGGGAGTGACGGGGCTGATACGCAGTATTTT
once	TRBD2	TRBJ2-3	TRBV9	CASSVGTPGTSGRATDTQYF	TGTGCCAGCAGCGTAGGGACACCCGGGACTAGCGGGAGGGCCACAGATACGCAATATTTT
-	TRBD1	TRBJ2-4	TRBV7-9	CASSLGTGNGNIQYF	TGTGCCAGCAGCTTGGGGACAGGGAACGGTAACATTCAGTACTTC
few	-	TRBJ2-1	TRBV5-1	CASNPGDSNEQFF	TGCGCCAGCAACCCGGGGGACAGCAATGAGCAGTTCTTC
once	-	TRBJ1-2	TRBV28	CASREDRGYGYTF	TGTGCCAGCAGGGAGGACAGAGGGTATGGCTACACCTTC
-	TRBD2	TRBJ2-1	TRBV7-8	CASSLETSGTTPGNEQFF	TGTGCCAGCAGCTTAGAAACGAGCGGGACCACCCCGGGGAATGAGCAGTTCTTC
-	TRBD2	TRBJ2-1	TRBV19	CASKWTSENNEQFF	TGTGCCAGTAAATGGACTAGCGAGAACAATGAGCAGTTCTTC
-	-	TRBJ2-7	TRBV18	CASSPMVETGPEQYF	TGTGCCAGCTCACCAATGGTTGAGACAGGACCCGAGCAGTACTTC
-	-	TRBJ2-5	TRBV7-9	CASSLGGLGETQYF	TGTGCCAGCAGCCTAGGGGGACTTGGGGAGACCCAGTACTTC
many	-	TRBJ2-6	TRBV30	CAWTIRGSGANVLTF	TGTGCCTGGACCATACGGGGCTCTGGGGCCAACGTCCTGACTTTC
-	TRBD2	TRBJ2-1	TRBV5-1	CASSAQGTSGNNEQFF	TGCGCCAGCAGCGCCCAAGGGACTAGCGGTAACAATGAGCAGTTCTTC
-	TRBD1	TRBJ1-5	TRBV28	CASSLFGGTGFAYQPQHF	TGTGCCAGCAGTTTATTTGGTGGGACAGGGTTCGCCTATCAGCCCCAGCATTTT
few	TRBD1	TRBJ1-2	TRBV2	CASSEALGQGNGYTF	TGTGCCAGCAGTGAAGCGCTCGGACAGGGAAATGGCTACACCTTC
-	-	TRBJ2-2	TRBV18	CASSPQGTGELFF	TGTGCCAGCTCCCCTCAGGGAACCGGGGAGCTGTTTTTT
few	-	TRBJ2-1	TRBV11-2	CASRMAGSYNEQFF	TGTGCCAGCAGGATGGCGGGCTCCTACAATGAGCAGTTCTTC
-	TRBD2	TRBJ2-3	TRBV10-3	CAISVLAAGDTQYF	TGTGCCATCAGCGTACTAGCGGCGGGAGATACGCAGTATTTT